A selection of T cell receptor beta chains follows, all from one sample in a study of breast tumors, draining lymph nodes, adjacent tissues. A single record per CDR3 protein comes from TCRdb applying MiXCR to the multiplex PCR reads. The data hold 290,000 or so distinct CDR3 sequences, with over 30% observed a single time. Sequenced: axillary lymph node tissue. The receptors originated from a female donor with breast cancer. Some clones in this sample may be carry-over from other donors' samples. The CDR3 runs from the conserved cysteine through the conserved F or W. A D gene is named only where the DNA matches it firmly. Size values are once, few and many counts, or a class for expanded clones, and some rows have none.

D	J	V	size	CDR3	DNA
TRBD2	TRBJ2-2	TRBV9	NA	CASSPSGGNRGELFF	TGTGCCAGCAGCCCGTCCGGGGGGAATCGCGGGGAGCTGTTTTTT
TRBD2	TRBJ2-5	TRBV19	many	CASSRLAGGETQYF	TGTGCCAGTAGCAGACTAGCGGGAGGAGAGACCCAGTACTTC
NA	TRBJ1-3	TRBV6-1	NA	CASIGFYSGNTIYF	TGTGCCAGCATAGGGTTCTACTCTGGAAACACCATATATTTT
TRBD1	TRBJ1-4	TRBV20-1	many	CSAKQGANEKLFF	TGCAGTGCTAAACAGGGGGCTAATGAAAAACTGTTTTTT
NA	TRBJ2-7	TRBV5-1	NA	CASSLGPGLYEQYF	TGCGCCAGCAGCTTGGGCCCAGGTCTCTACGAGCAGTACTTC
NA	TRBJ2-3	TRBV24-1	many	CATSAMPSSDTQYF	TGTGCCACCAGTGCGATGCCCTCGTCAGATACGCAGTATTTT
TRBD2	TRBJ2-3	TRBV10-3	many	CAISGGTSGITDTQYF	TGTGCCATCAGTGGGGGGACTAGCGGGATCACAGATACGCAGTATTTT
NA	TRBJ2-2	TRBV5-1	many	CASSLALRQRDTGELFF	TGCGCCAGCAGCTTGGCCTTGAGACAAAGAGATACCGGGGAGCTGTTTTTT
NA	TRBJ2-4	TRBV29-1	NA	CSVGNRRAKNIQYF	TGCAGCGTCGGAAACAGGAGGGCCAAAAACATTCAGTACTTC
NA	TRBJ2-3	TRBV28	NA	CASSSSPGFTDTQYF	TGTGCCAGCAGTTCGTCCCCCGGGTTCACAGATACGCAGTATTTT
NA	TRBJ2-7	TRBV11-3	few	CASSAYTYKQYF	TGTGCCAGCAGCGCCTACACCTACAAGCAGTACTTC
TRBD2	TRBJ2-5	TRBV20-1	many	CSAAGTSGRGVETQYF	TGCAGTGCTGCCGGGACTAGCGGGAGAGGGGTGGAGACCCAGTACTTC
NA	TRBJ2-5	TRBV5-4	many	CASSPQGKETQYF	TGTGCCAGCAGCCCGCAGGGAAAGGAGACCCAGTACTTC
NA	TRBJ2-7	TRBV7-9	many	CASSLAGRGPTYEQYF	TGTGCCAGCAGCTTAGCTGGGAGGGGGCCCACCTACGAGCAGTACTTC
TRBD2	TRBJ2-5	TRBV6-4	many	CAIDGTSGRKQETQYF	TGTGCCATAGATGGGACTAGCGGGAGGAAACAAGAGACCCAGTACTTC
NA	TRBJ1-4	TRBV13	many	CASSYRVPATNEKLFF	TGTGCCAGCAGCTACAGGGTCCCCGCAACTAATGAAAAACTGTTTTTT
NA	TRBJ1-4	TRBV20-1	many	CSAPVGGGRVREKLFF	TGCAGTGCTCCAGTGGGCGGAGGGAGGGTCCGCGAAAAACTGTTTTTT
NA	TRBJ2-1	TRBV28	few	CASSSDSFLSTLQFF	TGTGCCAGCAGCTCGGACTCCTTTCTTTCGACGCTGCAGTTCTTC
NA	TRBJ1-6	TRBV4-2	many	CASSQAPEGSPLHF	TGTGCCAGCAGCCAAGCCCCGGAAGGTTCACCCCTCCACTTT
NA	TRBJ1-1	TRBV29-1	NA	CSFEEGYTEAFF	TGCAGCTTTGAGGAGGGATACACTGAAGCTTTCTTT
TRBD2	TRBJ2-1	TRBV6-5	few	CASSQRGLAGNEQFF	TGTGCCAGCAGCCAACGCGGACTAGCGGGTAATGAGCAGTTCTTC
TRBD2	TRBJ2-7	TRBV5-5	many	CASTWAPSGVYEQYF	TGTGCCAGCACCTGGGCCCCTAGCGGGGTCTACGAGCAGTACTTC
NA	TRBJ2-3	TRBV11-2	many	CASTQTVGGDTQYF	TGTGCCAGCACCCAGACCGTTGGGGGTGATACGCAGTATTTT
TRBD1	TRBJ2-7	TRBV12-3/TRBV12-4	many	CASSQGTGGEFPFEQYF	TGTGCCAGCAGTCAGGGGACAGGGGGCGAATTCCCCTTCGAGCAGTACTTC
NA	TRBJ2-3	TRBV20-1	many	CSARYTDTQYF	TGCAGTGCTAGATATACAGATACGCAGTATTTT
NA	TRBJ2-2	TRBV6-2/TRBV6-3	NA	CAGTLGGRELFF	TGTGCCGGCACGCTCGGGGGCCGGGAGCTGTTTTTT
TRBD2	TRBJ2-5	TRBV4-2	few	CASGDGLAGGGHQETQYF	TGTGCCAGCGGAGACGGACTAGCGGGAGGGGGGCACCAAGAGACCCAGTACTTC
TRBD1	TRBJ1-5	TRBV19	many	CATNTGGFQPQHF	TGTGCCACCAACACAGGGGGCTTTCAGCCCCAGCATTTT
NA	TRBJ2-5	TRBV6-2/TRBV6-3	many	CASIRDISGQETQYF	TGTGCCAGCATAAGGGACATATCAGGACAAGAGACCCAGTACTTC
NA	TRBJ1-2	TRBV29-1	many	CSVHLAAGGYTF	TGCAGCGTCCACCTGGCGGCTGGAGGCTACACCTTC
TRBD2	TRBJ2-3	TRBV5-8	many	CASSRGLAGASDTQYF	TGTGCCAGCAGTCGCGGACTAGCGGGAGCGTCAGATACGCAGTATTTT
NA	TRBJ2-7	TRBV3-1	many	CASSQDWSGTYEQYF	TGTGCCAGCAGCCAAGATTGGTCAGGGACCTACGAGCAGTACTTC